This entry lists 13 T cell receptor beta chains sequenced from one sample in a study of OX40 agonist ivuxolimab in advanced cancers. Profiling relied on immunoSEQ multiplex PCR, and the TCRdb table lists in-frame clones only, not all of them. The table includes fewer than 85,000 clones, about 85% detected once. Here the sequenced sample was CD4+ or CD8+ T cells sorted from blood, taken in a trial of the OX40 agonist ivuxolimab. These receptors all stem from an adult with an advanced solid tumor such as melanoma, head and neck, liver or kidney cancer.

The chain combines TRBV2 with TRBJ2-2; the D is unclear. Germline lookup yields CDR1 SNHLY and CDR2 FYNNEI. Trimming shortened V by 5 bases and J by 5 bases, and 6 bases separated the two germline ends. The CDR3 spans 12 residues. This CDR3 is CASSLDTGELFF. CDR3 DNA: TGTGCCAGCAGTCTAGATACCGGGGAGCTGTTTTTT.

As DNA, the CDR3 is TGTGCCACCAGCAGAACGGACAGGGGCTACGAGCAGTACTTC. It specifies CATSRTDRGYEQYF. The V gene is TRBV15, the J gene TRBJ2-7, with 9 nucleotides matching TRBD1. The CDR3 contains 14 residues. From germline, CDR1 is LNHNV and CDR2 YYDKDF (reference sequence). V was clipped by 2 bases and J by 3 bases; unmatched bases: 2.

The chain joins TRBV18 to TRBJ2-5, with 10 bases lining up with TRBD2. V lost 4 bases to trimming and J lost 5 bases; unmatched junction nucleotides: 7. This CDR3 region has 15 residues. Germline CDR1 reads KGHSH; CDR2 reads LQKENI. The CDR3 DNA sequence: TGTGCCAGCTCACGGTCTCAGCGGGAGGGGGAGACCCAGTACTTC. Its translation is CASSRSQREGETQYF.

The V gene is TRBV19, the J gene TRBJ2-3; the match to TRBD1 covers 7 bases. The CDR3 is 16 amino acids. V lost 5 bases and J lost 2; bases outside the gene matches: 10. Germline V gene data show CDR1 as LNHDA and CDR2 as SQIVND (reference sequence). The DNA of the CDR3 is TGTGCCAGTAGTGCTGTCGGGACAGCGGACACAGATACGCAGTATTTT. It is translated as CASSAVGTADTDTQYF.

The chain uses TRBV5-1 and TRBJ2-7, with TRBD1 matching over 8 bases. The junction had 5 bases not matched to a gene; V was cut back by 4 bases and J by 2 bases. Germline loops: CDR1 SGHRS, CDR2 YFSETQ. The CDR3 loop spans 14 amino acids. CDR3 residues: CASSPRTGTYEQYF. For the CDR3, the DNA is TGCGCCAGCAGCCCCCGGACAGGGACCTACGAGCAGTACTTC.

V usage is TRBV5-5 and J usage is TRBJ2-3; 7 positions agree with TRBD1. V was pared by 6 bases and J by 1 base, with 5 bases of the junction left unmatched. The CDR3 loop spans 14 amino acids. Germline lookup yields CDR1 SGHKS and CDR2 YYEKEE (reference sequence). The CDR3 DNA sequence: TGTGCCAGCACCTACGGACAGGGCACAGATACGCAGTATTTT. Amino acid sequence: CASTYGQGTDTQYF.

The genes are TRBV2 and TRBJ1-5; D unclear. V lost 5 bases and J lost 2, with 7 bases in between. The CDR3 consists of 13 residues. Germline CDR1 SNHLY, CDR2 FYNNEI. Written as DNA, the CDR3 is TGTGCCAGCAGTACGGAGGGCAATCAGCCCCAGCATTTT. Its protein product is CASSTEGNQPQHF.

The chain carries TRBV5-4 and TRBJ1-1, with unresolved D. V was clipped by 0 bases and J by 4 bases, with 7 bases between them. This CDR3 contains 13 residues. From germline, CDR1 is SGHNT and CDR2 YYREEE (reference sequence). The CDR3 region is CASSLGGITEAFF. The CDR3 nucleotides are TGTGCCAGCAGCTTGGGGGGTATCACTGAAGCTTTCTTT.

The CDR3 bases are TGTGCCAGCAGACTCAGCGGGATCACAGATACGCAGTATTTT. Its translation is CASRLSGITDTQYF. This chain links TRBV7-9 with TRBJ2-3; TRBD2 agrees at 7 bases. This CDR3 comprises 14 residues. The V gene end was trimmed by 6 bases and the J gene end by 2 bases; junction bases not matched to a gene: 5. Germline V lookup: CDR1 SEHNR, CDR2 FQNEAQ (reference sequence).

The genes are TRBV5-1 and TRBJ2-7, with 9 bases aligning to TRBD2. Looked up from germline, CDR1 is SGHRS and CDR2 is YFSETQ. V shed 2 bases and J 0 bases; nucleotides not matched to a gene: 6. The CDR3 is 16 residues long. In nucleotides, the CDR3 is TGCGCCAGCAGCTTCCCGGGTAGCGGGAGCTCCTACGAGCAGTACTTC. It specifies CASSFPGSGSSYEQYF.

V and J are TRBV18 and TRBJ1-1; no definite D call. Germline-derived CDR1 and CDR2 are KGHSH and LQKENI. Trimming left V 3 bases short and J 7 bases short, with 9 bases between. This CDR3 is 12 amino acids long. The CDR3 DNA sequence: TGTGCCAGCTCACCCGATGAGGGTGAAGCTTTCTTT. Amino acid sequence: CASSPDEGEAFF.

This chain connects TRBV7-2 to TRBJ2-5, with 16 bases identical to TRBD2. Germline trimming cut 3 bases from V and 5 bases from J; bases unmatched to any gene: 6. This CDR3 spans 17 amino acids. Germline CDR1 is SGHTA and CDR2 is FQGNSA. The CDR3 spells CASSFLGLAGGPETQYF. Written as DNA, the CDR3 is TGTGCCAGCAGCTTCCTGGGACTAGCGGGGGGGCCGGAGACCCAGTACTTC.

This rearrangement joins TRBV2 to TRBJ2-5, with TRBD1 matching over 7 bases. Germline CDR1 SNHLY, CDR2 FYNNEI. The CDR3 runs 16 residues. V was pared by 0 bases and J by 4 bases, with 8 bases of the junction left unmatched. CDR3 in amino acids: CASSEARGRSGETQYF. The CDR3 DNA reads TGTGCCAGCAGTGAAGCTAGGGGGCGGTCCGGAGAGACCCAGTACTTC.